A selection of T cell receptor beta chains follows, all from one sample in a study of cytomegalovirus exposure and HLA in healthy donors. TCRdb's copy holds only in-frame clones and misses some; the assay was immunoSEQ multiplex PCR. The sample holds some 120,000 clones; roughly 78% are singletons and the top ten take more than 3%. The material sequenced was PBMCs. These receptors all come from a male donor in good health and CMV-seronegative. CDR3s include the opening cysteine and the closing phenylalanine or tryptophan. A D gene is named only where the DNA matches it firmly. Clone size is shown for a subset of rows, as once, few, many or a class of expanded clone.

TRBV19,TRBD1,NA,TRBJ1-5,CASRGGQGFPQHF,TGTGCCAGTAGAGGGGGACAGGGGTTCCCCCAGCATTTT
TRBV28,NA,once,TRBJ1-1,CASSSESRAFF,TGTGCCAGCAGTTCCGAGTCGAGAGCTTTCTTT
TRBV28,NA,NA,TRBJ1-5,CASSLFVAGGNQPQHF,TGTGCCAGCAGTTTATTCGTAGCAGGGGGCAATCAGCCCCAGCATTTT
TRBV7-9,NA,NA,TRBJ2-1,CASSLGGIDEQFF,TGTGCCAGCAGCTTAGGCGGGATCGATGAGCAGTTCTTC
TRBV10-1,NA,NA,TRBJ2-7,CASSETGRYEQYF,TGCGCCAGCAGTGAGACAGGGCGCTACGAGCAGTACTTC
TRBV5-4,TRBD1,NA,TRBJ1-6,CASSLAGQGVGSPLHF,TGTGCCAGCAGCTTGGCCGGACAGGGGGTCGGATCACCCCTCCACTTT
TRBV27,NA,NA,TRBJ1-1,CASTNFPPGTGRTEAFF,TGTGCCAGCACCAATTTCCCACCAGGTACAGGGCGGACTGAAGCTTTCTTT
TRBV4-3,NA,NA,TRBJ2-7,CASSSRGGSYEQYF,TGCGCCAGCAGCTCCCGAGGGGGATCCTACGAGCAGTACTTC
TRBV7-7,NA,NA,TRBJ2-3,CASSLAGGSTDTQYF,TGTGCCAGCAGCTTAGCGGGGGGTAGCACAGATACGCAGTATTTT
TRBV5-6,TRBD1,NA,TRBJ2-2,CASSLTGGSGELFF,TGTGCCAGCAGCTTGACAGGGGGGAGCGGGGAGCTGTTTTTT
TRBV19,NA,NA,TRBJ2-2,CASITRGTNTGELFF,TGTGCCAGTATAACCAGGGGCACGAACACCGGGGAGCTGTTTTTT
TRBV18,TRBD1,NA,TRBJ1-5,CASSAQGAQFQPQHF,TGTGCCAGCTCAGCACAGGGGGCGCAGTTTCAGCCCCAGCATTTT
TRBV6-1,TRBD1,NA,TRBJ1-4,CASRKGQEKLFF,TGTGCCAGCAGAAAGGGACAGGAAAAACTGTTTTTT
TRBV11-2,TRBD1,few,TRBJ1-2,CASSLGQGVGYTF,TGTGCCAGCAGCTTAGGCCAGGGGGTGGGCTACACCTTC
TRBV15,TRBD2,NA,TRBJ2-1,CATSLGRGSYNEQFF,TGTGCCACCAGCCTCGGGAGGGGTTCCTACAATGAGCAGTTCTTC
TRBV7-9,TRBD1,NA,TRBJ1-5,CASSSDRVWGQPQHF,TGTGCCAGCAGCTCAGACAGGGTATGGGGTCAGCCCCAGCATTTT
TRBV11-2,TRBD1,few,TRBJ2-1,CASTTGQGPTYNEQFF,TGTGCCAGCACCACCGGACAGGGCCCAACCTACAATGAGCAGTTCTTC
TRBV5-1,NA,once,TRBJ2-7,CASRRAGTYEQYF,TGCGCCAGCAGAAGGGCAGGGACCTACGAGCAGTACTTC
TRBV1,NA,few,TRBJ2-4,CTSSQEPWRPKNIQYF,TGCACCAGCAGCCAAGAACCCTGGCGGCCCAAAAACATTCAGTACTTC
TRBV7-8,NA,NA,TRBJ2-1,CASSLQTVTYNEQFF,TGTGCCAGCAGCCTACAGACAGTGACCTACAATGAGCAGTTCTTC
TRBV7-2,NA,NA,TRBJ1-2,CASSPSRGLPYGYTF,TGTGCCAGCAGCCCATCGCGGGGTTTGCCATATGGCTACACCTTC
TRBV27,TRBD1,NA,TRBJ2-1,CASSLRDSQFF,TGTGCCAGCAGTTTACGGGACAGTCAGTTCTTC
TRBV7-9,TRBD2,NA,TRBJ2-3,CASRPGSGGDTQYF,TGTGCCAGCAGGCCAGGCTCGGGGGGAGATACGCAGTATTTT
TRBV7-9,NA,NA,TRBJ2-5,CASSRDPETQYF,TGTGCCAGCAGCCGGGATCCAGAGACCCAGTACTTC
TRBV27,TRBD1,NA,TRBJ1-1,CASNIPGQSAFF,TGTGCCAGCAACATCCCGGGACAGTCAGCTTTCTTT
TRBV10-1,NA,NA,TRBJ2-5,CASGQRTSQETQYF,TGCGCCAGCGGCCAGAGGACATCCCAAGAGACCCAGTACTTC
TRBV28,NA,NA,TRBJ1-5,CASRGALFRQPQHF,TGTGCCAGCAGAGGAGCTCTATTCAGACAGCCCCAGCATTTT
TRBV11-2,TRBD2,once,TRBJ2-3,CASSLEGGSTDTQYF,TGTGCCAGCAGCTTAGAGGGGGGGTCGACAGATACGCAGTATTTT
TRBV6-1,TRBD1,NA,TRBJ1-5,CASSATAGGYNQPQHF,TGTGCCAGCAGTGCAACGGCAGGGGGCTACAATCAGCCCCAGCATTTT
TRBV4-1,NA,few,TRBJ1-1,CASSQVSRGATEAFF,TGCGCCAGCAGCCAAGTTAGTCGCGGGGCCACTGAAGCTTTCTTT
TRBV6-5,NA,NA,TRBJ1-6,CASSLRAGANSPLHF,TGTGCCAGCAGCCTCCGTGCGGGGGCCAATTCACCCCTCCACTTT
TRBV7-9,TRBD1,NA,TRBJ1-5,CASSLSGTGNNQPQHF,TGTGCCAGCAGCTTAAGTGGGACAGGGAACAATCAGCCCCAGCATTTT
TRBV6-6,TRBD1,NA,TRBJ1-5,CASSYRDRDQPQHF,TGTGCCAGCAGTTACAGGGACAGAGATCAGCCCCAGCATTTT
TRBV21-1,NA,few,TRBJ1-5,CASSKKNRGRNQPQHF,TGTGCCAGCAGCAAAAAAAACAGGGGGCGGAATCAGCCCCAGCATTTT
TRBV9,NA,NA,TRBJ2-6,CASRRSGANVLTF,TGTGCCAGCCGTCGCTCTGGGGCCAACGTCCTGACTTTC
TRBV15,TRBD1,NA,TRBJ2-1,CATSSARGGYYNEQFF,TGTGCCACCAGCTCAGCAAGAGGGGGCTACTACAATGAGCAGTTCTTC
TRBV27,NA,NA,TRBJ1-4,CASSPSRGKLFF,TGTGCCAGCAGCCCTTCTCGGGGAAAACTGTTTTTT
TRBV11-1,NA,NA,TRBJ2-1,CASSIEERSYNEQFF,TGTGCCAGCAGCATCGAAGAGCGGAGCTACAATGAGCAGTTCTTC
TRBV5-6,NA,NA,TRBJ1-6,CASAGDSPLHF,TGTGCCAGCGCAGGGGATTCACCCCTCCACTTT
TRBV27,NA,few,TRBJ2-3,CASSFLASTDTQYF,TGTGCCAGCAGTTTTCTAGCCTCCACAGATACGCAGTATTTT
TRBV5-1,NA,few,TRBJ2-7,CASSLGGTYEQYF,TGCGCCAGCAGCTTGGGAGGAACCTACGAGCAGTACTTC
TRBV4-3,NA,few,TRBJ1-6,CASSQEVAGLRYNSPLHF,TGCGCCAGCAGCCAAGAGGTGGCAGGGCTTCGCTATAATTCACCCCTCCACTTT
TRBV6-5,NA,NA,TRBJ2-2,CASTIGRNTGELFF,TGTGCCAGCACTATCGGGAGGAACACCGGGGAGCTGTTTTTT
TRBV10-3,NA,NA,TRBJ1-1,CAISEEGDGNTEAFF,TGTGCCATCAGTGAGGAGGGGGATGGGAACACTGAAGCTTTCTTT
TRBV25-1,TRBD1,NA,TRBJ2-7,CASSDRGGDRGIYEQYF,TGTGCCAGCAGTGATAGGGGGGGGGACAGGGGCATCTACGAGCAGTACTTC
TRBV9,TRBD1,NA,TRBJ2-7,CASSVGGTGGFEQYF,TGTGCCAGCAGCGTAGGAGGGACAGGGGGCTTCGAGCAGTACTTC
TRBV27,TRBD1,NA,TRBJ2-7,CASSSGTGGEQYF,TGTGCCAGCAGTTCCGGGACAGGGGGCGAGCAGTACTTC
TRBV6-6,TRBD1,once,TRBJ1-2,CASSPDRPSGYTF,TGTGCCAGCAGCCCGGACAGGCCCTCCGGCTACACCTTC
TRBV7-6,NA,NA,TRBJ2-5,CASSLSGTDQETQYF,TGTGCCAGCAGCTTATCAGGAACGGACCAAGAGACCCAGTACTTC
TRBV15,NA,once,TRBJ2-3,CASLLSGTDTQYF,TGTGCCAGCCTCCTTAGTGGTACAGATACGCAGTATTTT
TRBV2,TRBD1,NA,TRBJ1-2,CASSVQGRTGYTF,TGTGCCAGCAGTGTACAGGGGAGGACTGGCTACACCTTC
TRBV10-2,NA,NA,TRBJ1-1,CASSEGQRAFF,TGCGCCAGCAGTGAGGGACAGAGAGCTTTCTTT
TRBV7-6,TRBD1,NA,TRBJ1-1,CASSWGQGNTEAFF,TGTGCCAGCAGCTGGGGACAGGGGAACACTGAAGCTTTCTTT
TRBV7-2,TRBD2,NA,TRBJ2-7,CASSLGTSGFSSYEQYF,TGTGCCAGCAGCTTAGGGACTAGCGGGTTCAGCTCCTACGAGCAGTACTTC
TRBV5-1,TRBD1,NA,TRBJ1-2,CASSLGTGGSGYGYTF,TGCGCCAGCAGCTTGGGGACAGGGGGCAGTGGGTATGGCTACACCTTC
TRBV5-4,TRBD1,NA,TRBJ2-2,CASSVTGTGSTGELFF,TGTGCCAGCAGCGTGACCGGGACAGGGTCCACCGGGGAGCTGTTTTTT
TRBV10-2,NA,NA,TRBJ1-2,CASSGQGQAKGYTF,TGCGCCAGCAGTGGCCAGGGCCAGGCGAAGGGCTACACCTTC
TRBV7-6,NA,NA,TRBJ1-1,CASRPGLGTEAFF,TGTGCCAGCAGACCCGGACTGGGCACTGAAGCTTTCTTT